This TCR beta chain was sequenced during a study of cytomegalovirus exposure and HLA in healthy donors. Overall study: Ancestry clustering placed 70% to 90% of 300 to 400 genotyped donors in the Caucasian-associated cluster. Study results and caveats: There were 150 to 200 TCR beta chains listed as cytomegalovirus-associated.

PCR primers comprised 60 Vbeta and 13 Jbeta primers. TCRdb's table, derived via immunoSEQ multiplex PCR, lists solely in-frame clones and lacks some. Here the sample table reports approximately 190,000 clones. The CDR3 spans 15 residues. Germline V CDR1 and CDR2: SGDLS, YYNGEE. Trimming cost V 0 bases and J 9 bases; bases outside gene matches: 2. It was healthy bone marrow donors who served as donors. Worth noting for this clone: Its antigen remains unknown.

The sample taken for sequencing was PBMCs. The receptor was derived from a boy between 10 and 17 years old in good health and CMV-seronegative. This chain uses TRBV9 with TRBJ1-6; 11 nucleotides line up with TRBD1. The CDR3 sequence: CASSVEGTGGSPLHF. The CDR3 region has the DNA TGTGCCAGCAGCGTAGAAGGGACAGGGGGTTCACCCCTCCACTTT.